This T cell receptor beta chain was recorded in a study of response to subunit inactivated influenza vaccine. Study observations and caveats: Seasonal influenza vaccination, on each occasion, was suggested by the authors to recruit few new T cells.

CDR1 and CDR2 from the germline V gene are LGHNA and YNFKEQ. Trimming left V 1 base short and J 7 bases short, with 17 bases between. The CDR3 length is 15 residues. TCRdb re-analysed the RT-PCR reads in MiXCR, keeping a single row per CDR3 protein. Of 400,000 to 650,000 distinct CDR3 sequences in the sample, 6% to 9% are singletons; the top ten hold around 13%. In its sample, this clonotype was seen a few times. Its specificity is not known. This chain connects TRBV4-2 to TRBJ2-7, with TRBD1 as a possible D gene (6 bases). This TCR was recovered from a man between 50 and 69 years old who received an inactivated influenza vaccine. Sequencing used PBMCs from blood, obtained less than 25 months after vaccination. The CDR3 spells CASSQGNRAPDEQYF. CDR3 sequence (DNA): TGTGCCAGCAGCCAAGGGAACAGGGCGCCGGATGAGCAGTACTTC.